These 23 T cell receptor beta chains originate from one sample sequenced in a study of blood T cells in healthy people across ages. Next came a second PCR, run for roughly 6 to 11 cycles, which used a sample-barcoded 5' primer along with a J-beta primer mix. TCRdb processed the 5' RACE reads anew with MiXCR; each CDR3 protein has one entry. The data contain more than 800,000 distinct CDR3 sequences, under 35% of them seen just once; the ten biggest clones take up 15% to 20%. Material: blood. Receptor source: an elderly woman in good health.

This clonotype was seen ten or more times. The rearrangement joins TRBV30 to TRBJ1-6, with D unresolved. The V end lost 2 bases, the J end lost 1 base, and 12 bases lay between the germline ends. The CDR3 extends over 16 amino acids. The germline gives CDR1 GTSNPN, CDR2 SVGIG (reference sequence). CDR3 bases: TGTGCCTGGAGTCTGACTTTTACTTCCTATAATTCACCCCTCCACTTT. Its protein is CAWSLTFTSYNSPLHF.

This clonotype has a handful of counts. V and J are TRBV11-1 and TRBJ2-1, with D possibly called TRBD1 or TRBD2 (5 bases each). Trimming removed 6 bases from V and 1 base from J, with 13 bases in between. CDR3 length equals 15 residues. CDR1 SGHAT and CDR2 FQDESV come from the germline V gene (reference sequence). The CDR3 region is CASSPRDGSYNEQFF. Written as DNA, the CDR3 is TGTGCCAGCAGTCCCCGGGACGGTTCCTACAATGAGCAGTTCTTC.

This clonotype has a count of ten or more. The chain has TRBV3-1 and TRBJ2-6, with TRBD2 matching 12 bases. This CDR3 is built from 19 residues. Germline V gene sequence: CDR1 LGHDT, CDR2 YNNKEL (reference sequence). Trimming at V came to 4 bases and at J to 1 base, leaving 8 bases not matched to a gene. CDR3 sequence: CASSPTGLAGISGANVLTF. The CDR3 DNA reads TGTGCCAGCAGCCCGACAGGACTAGCGGGGATATCTGGGGCCAACGTCCTGACTTTC.

In this sample, this clonotype turned up a few times. The chain uses TRBV7-2 and TRBJ1-1; 9 bases line up with TRBD1. The CDR3 spans 16 residues. J was trimmed by 3 bases and V by 5 bases; bases with no gene match: 10. In germline, CDR1 is SGHTA, CDR2 FQGNSA. CDR3 nucleotide sequence: TGTGCCAGCAGCGATACAGGGGGCCCGAGGGACACTGAAGCTTTCTTT. This gives the protein CASSDTGGPRDTEAFF.

This clonotype was seen many times. The V call is TRBV2, the J call TRBJ2-7; a possible D gene is TRBD2 (6 bases). This CDR3 has 13 residues. V dropped 11 bases and J dropped 2 bases, with 16 bases sitting between them. Per germline, CDR1 SNHLY and CDR2 FYNNEI. As DNA, the CDR3 is TGTGCCGACAAGGAGGGTACGACCTACGAGCAGTACTTC. Protein: CADKEGTTYEQYF. The complete variable domain, with remaining parts taken from reference TRBV2 and TRBJ2-7, reads EPEVTQTPSHQVTQMGQEVILRCVPISNHLYFYWYRQILGQKVEFLVSFYNNEISEKSEIFDDQFSVERPDGSNFTLKIRSTKLEDSAMYFCADKEGTTYEQYFGPGTRLTVT.

This clonotype was seen only a few times. A much larger clone lies one base from this, so it may be a read error. The DNA for the CDR3 is TGTGCCAGCAGTTCGCAAATCCTCCAGTACTTC. Protein sequence: CASSSQILQYF. The gene calls are TRBV7-2 and TRBJ2-5; D uncertain. The V end was cut by 6 bases, the J end by 10 bases, with 12 bases between. The CDR3 is 11 amino acids. The germline gives CDR1 SGHTA, CDR2 FQGNSA.

The chain carries TRBV12-3 or TRBV12-4 and TRBJ2-3, with D possibly being TRBD1 (5 bases). The CDR3 is 14 amino acids. In DNA form, the CDR3 reads TGTGTCGGCAGTTTAGCACAGGTCACAGATACGCAGTATTTT. Amino acids: CVGSLAQVTDTQYF.

The chain employs TRBV28 and TRBJ1-6; D ambiguous. Germline CDR1 is MDHEN and CDR2 is SYDVKM. The CDR3 runs 15 residues. Between the trimmed V and J ends, which lost 11 bases and 0 bases, there was a span of 14 bases. The CDR3 spells CASFRPGSYNSPLHF. CDR3 bases: TGTGCCTCTTTTAGACCGGGCTCCTATAATTCACCCCTCCACTTT.

The CDR3 sequence: CASTNLPGQGRETQYF. CDR3 DNA sequence: TGTGCCAGTACCAACCTCCCGGGACAGGGGAGAGAGACCCAGTACTTC. J is TRBJ2-7 and V is TRBV19; 10 nucleotides line up with TRBD1. The DNA end favors TRBJ2-5, so the J call may be wrong. Germline-derived CDR1 and CDR2 are LNHDA and SQIVND (reference sequence). The CDR3 contains 16 residues.

This clonotype has a handful of counts. This could be a read error, since a much larger clone is one nucleotide away. The V gene is TRBV6-4, the J gene TRBJ1-2; D is unclear. The CDR3 is 11 amino acids. CDR1 is MRHNA, CDR2 SNTAGT, per germline. Trimming shortened V by 6 bases and J by 5 bases, and 7 bases separated the two germline ends. CDR3 region: CASRNGYGYTF. CDR3 in DNA: TGTGCCAGCAGGAACGGGTATGGCTACACCTTC.

The chain has TRBV28 and TRBJ1-1, with D possibly matching TRBD1 (5 bases). V was cut by 5 bases and J by 1 base, with 11 bases left in between. The germline CDR1 and CDR2 sequences are MDHEN and SYDVKM. This CDR3 has 14 amino acids. CDR3 sequence (DNA): TGTGCCAGCAGTGGACACCAGGGGAACACTGAAGCTTTCTTT. Translated: CASSGHQGNTEAFF.

Ten or more counts support this clonotype. The chain has TRBV28 and TRBJ1-2; TRBD1 is a possible D gene (5 bases). V dropped 0 bases and J dropped 6 bases, with 8 bases sitting between them. Per germline, CDR1 MDHEN and CDR2 SYDVKM. This CDR3 spans 13 amino acids. This CDR3 reads CASSLWDKHGYTF. The CDR3 nucleotides are TGTGCCAGCAGTTTATGGGACAAGCATGGCTACACCTTC.

This clonotype was counted only a few times. It may be a read error: a sequence one base away is much more abundant. J is TRBJ2-1 and V is TRBV24-1; 7 bases are a match to TRBD2. This CDR3 contains 14 residues. The V gene end was trimmed by 4 bases and the J gene end by 13 bases; junction bases not matched to a gene: 12. Per germline, CDR1 KGHDR and CDR2 SFDVKD. CDR3 in amino acids: CATSDGGSQETQFF. In DNA, the CDR3 is TGTGCCACCAGTGACGGGGGGAGCCAAGAGACCCAGTTCTTC.

Comments on this clonotype: An end of the junction does not agree with germline; a read error may underlie this. V and J are TRBV28 and TRBJ1-2, with TRBD1 matching 7 bases. Per the germline V gene, CDR1 is MDHEN and CDR2 is SYDVKM. The length of the CDR3 is 14 residues. For the CDR3, the DNA is TGTGCCAGCAGGACCCCGGGACAGATTTATGGCTGCACCTTC. Its translation: CASRTPGQIYGCTF.

This clonotype was seen ten or more times. The chain links TRBV27 to TRBJ2-1; TRBD2 matches 10 bases. CDR3 size: 15 residues. Losses at the gene ends were 5 bases for V and 9 bases for J; bases not matched to a gene: 10. In germline, CDR1 is MNHEY, CDR2 SMNVEV (reference sequence). The DNA of the CDR3 is TGTGCCAGCAGTCTTAGCGGGGGGTTGGTCAGTGAGCAGTTCTTC. Residues: CASSLSGGLVSEQFF.

This clonotype was seen repeatedly, ten times or more. The V call is TRBV6-2 or TRBV6-3, the J call TRBJ2-7; D is unclear. V gave up 5 bases and J gave up 7 bases, with 6 bases separating them. The CDR3 consists of 10 residues. Germline V gene lookup returns CDR1 MNHEY and CDR2 SVGEGT. CDR3 region: CASSTHEQYF. Written as DNA, the CDR3 is TGTGCCAGCAGTACCCATGAGCAGTACTTC.

This clonotype was found many times. J is TRBJ1-1 and V is TRBV15; the D is unclear. Looked up from germline, CDR1 is LNHNV and CDR2 is YYDKDF (reference sequence). Trimming took 0 bases from V and 0 from J, leaving 11 bases between them. The CDR3 runs to 16 residues. Written as DNA, the CDR3 is TGTGCCACCAGCAGAGATGTAGAAGGCATGAACACTGAAGCTTTCTTT. It specifies CATSRDVEGMNTEAFF. Full variable domain (missing parts from reference TRBV15 and TRBJ1-1): DAMVIQNPRYQVTQFGKPVTLSCSQTLNHNVMYWYQQKSSQAPKLLFHYYDKDFNNEADTPDNFQSRRPNTSFCFLDIRSPGLGDTAMYLCATSRDVEGMNTEAFFGQGTRLTVV.

The CDR3 DNA sequence: TGCAGCGTGTGGGAGTCGGCCGAGCAGTACTTC. The encoded protein is CSVWESAEQYF. This chain connects TRBV29-1 to TRBJ2-7; D may be TRBD2 (5 bases). Germline V gene lookup returns CDR1 SQVTM and CDR2 ANQGSEA. V was shortened by 6 bases and J by 6 bases, with 12 bases between the two germline ends. The CDR3 covers 11 residues.

This sequence joins TRBV20-1 and TRBJ2-5, with D tentatively TRBD2 (6 bases). Trimming removed 1 base from V and 11 bases from J, with 29 bases in between. In germline, CDR1 is DFQATT, CDR2 SNEGSKA (reference sequence). The length of the CDR3 is 17 residues. CDR3: CSARVGSGPTRYNEQYF. The CDR3 coding sequence is TGCAGTGCTAGAGTTGGTAGCGGCCCTACTAGATACAATGAGCAGTACTTC.

Remarks on this clonotype: A far bigger clonotype differs at one base, so this is likely a read error. The J gene is TRBJ1-1, the V gene TRBV6-1; no clear D gene. The CDR3 spans 11 residues. Trimming took off 6 bases at V and 3 bases at J, with 5 bases between the two ends. CDR1 is MNHNS, CDR2 SASEGT, per germline. CDR3 sequence: CASSWDTEAFF. The CDR3 DNA is TGTGCCAGCAGCTGGGACACTGAAGCTTTCTTT.

V and J are TRBV12-3 or TRBV12-4 and TRBJ2-3; the D gene is possibly TRBD2 (6 bases). The V and J ends lost 8 bases and 4 bases respectively, with 10 bases between them. CDR3 length: 12 residues. DNA for the CDR3: TGTGCCAGCGGGGGGAGAGCAGATACGCAGTATTTT. It encodes CASGGRADTQYF.

The V gene is TRBV7-2, the J gene TRBJ2-5, with D perhaps TRBD2 (5 bases). The CDR3 extends over 14 amino acids. The germline V and J ends were trimmed by 3 bases and 5 bases, with 13 bases remaining between them. Germline V CDR1 and CDR2: SGHTA, FQGNSA. The CDR3 loop reads CASSFRASRETQYF. As DNA, the CDR3 is TGTGCCAGCAGCTTTAGGGCTAGCCGGGAGACCCAGTACTTC. The variable domain in full, with the rest retrieved from reference TRBV7-2 and TRBJ2-5, is GAGVSQSPSNKVTEKGKDVELRCDPISGHTALYWYRQSLGQGLEFLIYFQGNSAPDKSGLPSDRFSAERTGGSVSTLTIQRTQQEDSAVYLCASSFRASRETQYFGPGTRLLVL.

In regard to this clonotype: A much bigger clone sits one base away, suggesting this may be a read error. The chain employs TRBV6-2 or TRBV6-3 and TRBJ2-7, with D uncertain. With the DNA end fitting TRBJ2-5 better, the J assignment may be wrong. Germline V lookup: CDR1 MNHEY, CDR2 SVGEGT. The CDR3 is 14 residues long. The DNA for the CDR3 is TGTGCCAGCACCTCCGAGGCTAGAGGAACGACCCAGTACTTC. This translates into CASTSEARGTTQYF.